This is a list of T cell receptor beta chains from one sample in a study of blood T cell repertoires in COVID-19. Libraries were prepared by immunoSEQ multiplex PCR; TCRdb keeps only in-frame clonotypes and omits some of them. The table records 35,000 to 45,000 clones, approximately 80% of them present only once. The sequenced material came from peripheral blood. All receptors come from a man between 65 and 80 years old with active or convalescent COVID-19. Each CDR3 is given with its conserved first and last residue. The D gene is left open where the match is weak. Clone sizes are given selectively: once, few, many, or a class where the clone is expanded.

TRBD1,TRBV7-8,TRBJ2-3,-,CASSLMDRVADTQYF,TGTGCCAGCAGCTTAATGGACAGGGTTGCGGATACGCAGTATTTT
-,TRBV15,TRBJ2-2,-,CATSFRTDNTGELFF,TGTGCCACCAGCTTCCGGACAGATAATACCGGGGAGCTGTTTTTT
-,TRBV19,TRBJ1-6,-,CASSLKPQGSSPLHF,TGTGCCAGTAGCCTTAAACCACAGGGATCTTCACCCCTCCACTTT
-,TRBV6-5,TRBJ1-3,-,CASRSEGISGNTIYF,TGTGCCAGCAGATCGGAGGGGATCTCTGGAAACACCATATATTTT
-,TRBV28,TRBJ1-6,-,CASRVGWEISPLHF,TGTGCCAGCCGGGTGGGGTGGGAGATTTCACCCCTCCACTTT
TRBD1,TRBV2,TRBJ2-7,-,CASSKGTGGGEQYF,TGTGCCAGCAGTAAAGGGACAGGTGGGGGGGAGCAGTACTTC
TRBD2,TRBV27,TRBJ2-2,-,CASAGGWTGELFF,TGTGCCAGCGCGGGGGGATGGACCGGGGAGCTGTTTTTT
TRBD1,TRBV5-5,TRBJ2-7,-,CASSVNPGQYEQYF,TGTGCCAGCAGCGTGAACCCGGGACAGTACGAGCAGTACTTC
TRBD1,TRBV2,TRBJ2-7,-,CASTGDRGVYEQYF,TGTGCCAGCACTGGGGACAGGGGGGTATACGAGCAGTACTTC
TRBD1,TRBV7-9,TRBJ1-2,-,CASSFPRTGLDYGYTF,TGTGCCAGCAGCTTCCCGAGGACAGGTCTCGACTATGGCTACACCTTC
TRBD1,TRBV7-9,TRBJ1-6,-,CASSLDGRGNSPLHF,TGTGCCAGCAGCTTAGACGGCAGGGGGAATTCACCCCTCCACTTT
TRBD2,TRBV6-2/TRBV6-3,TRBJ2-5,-,CASSFPTSGGPKVTQYF,TGTGCCAGCAGTTTCCCGACTAGCGGGGGGCCAAAAGTGACCCAGTACTTC
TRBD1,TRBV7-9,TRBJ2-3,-,CASIQGSSDTQYF,TGTGCCAGCATACAGGGGAGTTCAGATACGCAGTATTTT
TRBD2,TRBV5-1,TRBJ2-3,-,CASSRTSGGSADTQYF,TGCGCCAGCAGCAGGACTAGCGGGGGGAGCGCAGATACGCAGTATTTT
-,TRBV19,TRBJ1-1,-,CASSSFETRHLNTEAFF,TGTGCCAGTTCGTCGTTTGAGACCCGACATTTGAACACTGAAGCTTTCTTT
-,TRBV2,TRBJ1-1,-,CASTGHENTEAFF,TGTGCCAGCACCGGACACGAGAACACTGAAGCTTTCTTT
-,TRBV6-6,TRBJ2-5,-,CASARQGKEETQYF,TGTGCCAGCGCCCGGCAGGGGAAGGAGGAGACCCAGTACTTC
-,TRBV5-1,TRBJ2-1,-,CASSVLTGNNEQFF,TGCGCCAGCAGCGTACTAACAGGGAACAATGAGCAGTTCTTC
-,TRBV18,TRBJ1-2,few,CASSPSDGYTF,TGTGCCAGCTCACCTTCTGATGGCTACACCTTC
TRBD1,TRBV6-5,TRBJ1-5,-,CASTLQGSGNQPQHF,TGTGCCAGCACCCTACAGGGGTCAGGCAATCAGCCCCAGCATTTT
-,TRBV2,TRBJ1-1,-,CASSLRLAEAFF,TGTGCCAGCAGTTTACGACTCGCTGAAGCTTTCTTT
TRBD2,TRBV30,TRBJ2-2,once,CALTSGPSVGELFF,TGTGCCTTAACTAGCGGGCCTTCGGTCGGGGAGCTGTTTTTT
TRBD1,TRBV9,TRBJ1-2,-,CASSLGQGDYGYTF,TGTGCCAGCAGCCTTGGACAGGGGGACTATGGCTACACCTTC
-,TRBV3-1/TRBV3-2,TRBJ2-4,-,CASSPKYPSTGAKNIQYF,TGTGCCAGCAGCCCGAAATATCCATCGACTGGGGCCAAAAACATTCAGTACTTC
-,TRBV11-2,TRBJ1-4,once,CASSLDVGRPNEKLFF,TGTGCCAGCAGCTTAGATGTCGGCAGGCCAAATGAAAAACTGTTTTTT
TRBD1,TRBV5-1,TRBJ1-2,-,CASSFDRGYGYTF,TGCGCCAGCAGCTTCGACAGGGGTTATGGCTACACCTTC
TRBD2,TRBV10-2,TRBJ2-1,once,CASSAAGGLNEQFF,TGCGCCAGCAGTGCAGCGGGGGGGCTCAATGAGCAGTTCTTC
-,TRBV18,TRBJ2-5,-,CASSPPSYQETQYF,TGTGCCAGCTCACCACCATCGTACCAAGAGACCCAGTACTTC
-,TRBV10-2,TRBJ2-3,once,CASTGTSTDTQYF,TGCGCCAGCACCGGGACTAGCACAGATACGCAGTATTTT
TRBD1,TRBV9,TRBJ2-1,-,CASSVAFQGAGNNEQFF,TGTGCCAGCAGCGTAGCCTTCCAGGGGGCGGGCAACAATGAGCAGTTCTTC
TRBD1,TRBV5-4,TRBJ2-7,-,CASSWTGYNYEQYF,TGTGCCAGCAGCTGGACAGGATATAACTACGAGCAGTACTTC
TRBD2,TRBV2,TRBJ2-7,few,CASSRRGDHEQYF,TGTGCCAGCTCGCGGCGGGGGGACCACGAGCAGTACTTC
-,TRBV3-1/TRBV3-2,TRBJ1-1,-,CASSQPQGEAFF,TGTGCCAGCAGCCAACCTCAGGGTGAAGCTTTCTTT
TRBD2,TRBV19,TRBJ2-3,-,CASSIDLGLAGHTDTQYF,TGTGCCAGTAGTATAGATCTGGGACTAGCGGGTCACACAGATACGCAGTATTTT
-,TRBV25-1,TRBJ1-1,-,CASSEKVTGENTEAFF,TGTGCCAGCAGTGAAAAAGTCACAGGAGAGAACACTGAAGCTTTCTTT
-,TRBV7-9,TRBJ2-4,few,CASSSEGNIQYF,TGTGCCAGCAGCTCTGAGGGAAACATTCAGTACTTC
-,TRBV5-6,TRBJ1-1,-,CASTPRLIRGAQAFF,TGTGCCAGCACCCCCAGGTTGATCAGGGGCGCTCAGGCTTTCTTT
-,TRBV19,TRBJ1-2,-,CASSLLYRGANTF,TGTGCCAGTAGTCTCCTGTATAGGGGTGCGAACACCTTC
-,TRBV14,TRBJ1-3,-,CASSQWSRSGNTIYF,TGTGCCAGCAGCCAATGGAGCCGCTCTGGAAACACCATATATTTT
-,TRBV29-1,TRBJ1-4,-,CSGDAGEKLFF,TGCAGCGGCGACGCCGGGGAAAAACTGTTTTTT
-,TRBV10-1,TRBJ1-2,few,CASSPQGYGYTF,TGCGCCAGCAGCCCACAGGGATATGGCTACACCTTC
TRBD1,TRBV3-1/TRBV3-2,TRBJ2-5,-,CASTSRDRGTETQYF,TGTGCCAGCACCTCACGGGACAGGGGCACGGAGACCCAGTACTTC
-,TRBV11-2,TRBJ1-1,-,CASSLHPGNTEAFF,TGTGCCAGCAGCTTACATCCCGGGAACACTGAAGCTTTCTTT
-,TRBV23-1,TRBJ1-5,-,CATPGRGAGQPQHF,TGCGCCACCCCCGGCAGGGGCGCGGGTCAGCCCCAGCATTTT
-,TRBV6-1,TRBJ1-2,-,CASSEWTHSGYTF,TGTGCCAGCAGTGAATGGACACATTCAGGCTACACCTTC
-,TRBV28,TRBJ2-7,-,CASSSPGASSREQYF,TGTGCCAGCAGTTCCCCAGGGGCCTCTTCTAGAGAGCAGTACTTC
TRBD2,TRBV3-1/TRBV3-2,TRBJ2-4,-,CASSPPTERGAAKNIQYF,TGTGCCAGCAGCCCACCTACGGAGCGGGGGGCAGCCAAAAACATTCAGTACTTC
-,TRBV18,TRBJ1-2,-,CASSPWVGEVGGYTF,TGTGCCAGCTCACCATGGGTGGGGGAGGTAGGAGGCTACACCTTC
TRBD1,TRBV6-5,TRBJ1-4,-,CASQVGRGHEKLFF,TGTGCCAGCCAGGTCGGCAGGGGGCATGAAAAACTGTTTTTT
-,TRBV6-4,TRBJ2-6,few,CASSVDSSGANVLTF,TGTGCCAGCAGTGTTGACAGTTCGGGGGCCAACGTCCTGACTTTC